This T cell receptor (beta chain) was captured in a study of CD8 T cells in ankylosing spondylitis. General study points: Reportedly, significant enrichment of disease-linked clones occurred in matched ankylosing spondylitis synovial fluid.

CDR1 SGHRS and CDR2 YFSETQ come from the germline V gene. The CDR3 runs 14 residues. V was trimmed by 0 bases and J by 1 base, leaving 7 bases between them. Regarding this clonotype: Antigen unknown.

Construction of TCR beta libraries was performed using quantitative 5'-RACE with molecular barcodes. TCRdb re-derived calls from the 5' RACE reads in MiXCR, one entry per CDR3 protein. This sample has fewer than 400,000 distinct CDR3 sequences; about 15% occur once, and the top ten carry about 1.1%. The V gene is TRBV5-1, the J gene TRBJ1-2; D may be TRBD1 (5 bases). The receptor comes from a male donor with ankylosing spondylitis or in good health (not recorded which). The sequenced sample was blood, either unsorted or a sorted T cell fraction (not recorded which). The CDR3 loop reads CASSLVDSNYGYTF. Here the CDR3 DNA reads TGCGCCAGCAGCTTGGTAGACAGTAACTATGGCTACACCTTC.